This T cell receptor (beta chain) appears in the sequencing data of a study of T cell repertoires in cytomegalovirus infection. At the level of the study: Epitope selection comprised recently identified HLA-C-restricted CMV epitopes and well-studied HLA-B-restricted CMV epitopes.

With respect to this clonotype: What it recognizes is unknown.

Overall study results and limits: Cumulative frequency of public TCR beta families picked out carriers of CMV plus the relevant HLA. Clonotype analysis showed dominance of the ex vivo response by HLA-C-restricted CMV-specific TCR beta clonotypes.

A single record per CDR3 protein comes from TCRdb applying MiXCR to the reads. The data contain about half a million distinct CDR3 sequences, roughly a third of them singletons. This receptor was obtained from a human donor in good health (CMV status not recorded). Some clones in this sample may be carry-over from other donors' samples. The sequencing here drew on cultured PBMCs, taken from culture after CMV antigen stimulation.

As DNA, the CDR3 is TGTGCCAGCAGCCAGTTGAGTCAGCCCCAGCATTTT. As protein: CASSQLSQPQHF. The V and J genes are TRBV7-9 and TRBJ1-5, with D unclear. Per the germline V gene, CDR1 is SEHNR and CDR2 is FQNEAQ (reference sequence). V was pared by 5 bases and J by 6 bases, with 8 bases between. The CDR3 extends over 12 amino acids.